Detailed here is one T cell receptor (beta chain). These data belong to a study of shared clonotypes between healthy human individuals. CD8 cells classed as naive were CD45RO-negative and positively selected for CCR7, excluding terminally differentiated effector memory CD45RA+ cells. The authors distributed each subset's genomic DNA evenly over several immunoSEQ plates. It was around 190 ng DNA, 33,000 or so T cell genomes, that sorted-subset replicate PCRs used. Method: immunoSEQ multiplex PCR; TCRdb's copy keeps in-frame clones and lacks some. The sample lists roughly 2.1 million clones, approximately 94% occurring once. The source of this sequence is a young man in good health. Some clones in this sample may be carry-over from other donors' samples. The sequencing input was naive CD8+ T cells from PBMCs.

The CDR3 nucleotides are TGTGCCAGCAGTTTTAGCGGGAGTAGGTACGAGCAGTACTTC. Its translation is CASSFSGSRYEQYF. The genes are TRBV27 and TRBJ2-7; TRBD2 matches at 9 bases. V dropped 3 bases and J dropped 4; count of bases not matched to a gene: 4. The CDR3 runs to 14 residues. Germline-derived CDR1 and CDR2 are MNHEY and SMNVEV (reference sequence).